The 20 T cell receptor beta chains below were found in one sample sequenced in a study of CD8 T cell repertoires and HIV-1 epitope variants (dated by TCRdb to 2019 to 2021). The antigens these receptors bind are not known. The library relied on the immunoSEQ multiplex PCR assay. TCRdb provides this immuneACCESS table in a form limited to in-frame rearrangements. Some clones are lacking; in checked studies, under half of them reflect an unresolved V gene, and why the rest are absent is not known. For this sample the table gives about 5,600 clones, of which 55% to 75% were detected only once. 41% of the sample is held by the ten biggest clonotypes. Sequenced: cultured CD8+ T cells derived from PBMCs. These receptors all stem from a male donor with HIV.

On this clone itself: Other DNA variants within this sample encode the same CDR3. This chain joins TRBV11-2 and TRBJ1-5, with a weak D call TRBD1 (5 bases). V was cut by 9 bases and J by 6 bases, with 18 bases left in between. The germline V gene has CDR1 SGHAT and CDR2 FQNNGV. This CDR3 has 14 residues. Written as DNA, the CDR3 is TGTGCCAGTAGCAGGGACCAGGAGGGTCAGCCCCAGCATTTT. Amino acids: CASSRDQEGQPQHF.

The V and J genes are TRBV15 and TRBJ2-1; TRBD1 aligns across 8 bases. The CDR3 consists of 15 residues. Germline CDR1 and CDR2: LNHNV and YYDKDF (reference sequence). Trimming cost V 3 bases and J 6 bases; bases outside gene matches: 7. CDR3 region: CATSRDRDPVNEQFF. The CDR3 region has the DNA TGTGCCACCAGCAGGGACAGGGACCCTGTCAATGAGCAGTTCTTC.

The chain is built from TRBV19 and TRBJ2-3; maybe TRBD1 (5 bases). Germline assignment: CDR1 LNHDA and CDR2 SQIVND (reference sequence). The V gene lost 7 bases and the J gene lost 4 bases, with 18 bases spanning the gap. The CDR3 is made up of 15 amino acids. CDR3 DNA: TGTGCCAGTAAAGAAGGGGCGAGTGGTGCAGATACGCAGTATTTT. It yields the protein CASKEGASGADTQYF.

The genes are TRBV9 and TRBJ2-2, with TRBD1 as a possible D gene (6 bases). V dropped 2 bases and J dropped 1 base, with 6 bases sitting between them. Germline V CDR1 and CDR2: SGDLS, YYNGEE. The CDR3 spans 14 residues. The CDR3 bases are TGTGCCAGCAGCGTGGGACAGAACACCGGGGAGCTGTTTTTT. This translates into CASSVGQNTGELFF.

For the CDR3, the DNA is TGTGCCAGCAGCTTAGCGTATAGCCGGGAGGTTGGGTCCTACAATGAGCAGTTCTTC. Encoded protein: CASSLAYSREVGSYNEQFF. The V call is TRBV11-1, the J call TRBJ2-1, with 7 bases matching TRBD2. The length of the CDR3 is 19 residues. Germline V gene sequence: CDR1 SGHAT, CDR2 FQDESV (reference sequence). J lost 1 base, V lost 0 bases, and 12 bases had no gene match.

The chain links TRBV12-5 to TRBJ2-2, with D perhaps matching TRBD1 or TRBD2 (5 bases each). Germline lookup yields CDR1 LGHNT and CDR2 FRNRAP. The V end lost 9 bases, the J end lost 0 bases, and 17 bases lay between the germline ends. This CDR3 contains 16 residues. CDR3 sequence (DNA): TGTGCTAGCACAAGTGAGGGACCGACGAACACCGGGGAGCTGTTTTTT. Protein product: CASTSEGPTNTGELFF. The variable domain in full, completed from reference TRBV12-5 and TRBJ2-2, reads DARVTQTPRHKVTEMGQEVTMRCQPILGHNTVFWYRQTMMQGLELLAYFRNRAPLDDSGMPKDRFSAEMPDATLATLKIQPSEPRDSAVYFCASTSEGPTNTGELFFGEGSRLTVL.

The CDR3 coding sequence is TGTGCCAGCAGCTTGGCAGGGTCCCCCTACGAGCAGTACTTC. Translating gives CASSLAGSPYEQYF. The chain is built from TRBV5-6 and TRBJ2-7, with a tentative D call TRBD1 (5 bases). V lost 0 bases, J lost 2 bases, and 9 bases lay in between. Germline V CDR1 and CDR2: SGHDT, YYEEEE. The CDR3 contains 14 residues.

This clone qualifies as medium-sized. The chain recombines TRBV6-5 with TRBJ1-5, with a weak D call TRBD1 (6 bases). Trimming cost V 5 bases and J 5 bases, with 16 bases left between them. Per the germline V gene, CDR1 is MNHEY and CDR2 is SVGAGI. This CDR3 contains 15 residues. CDR3 coding DNA: TGTGCCAGCAGTGGGGGGCAGGGGATACATCAGCCCCAGCATTTT. Its translation: CASSGGQGIHQPQHF.

Judged by abundance, this clone is medium-sized. The V gene is TRBV4-3, the J gene TRBJ2-1, with 8 bases that match TRBD2. This CDR3 region has 16 residues. Looked up from germline, CDR1 is LGHNA and CDR2 is YSLEER. The V gene end was trimmed by 0 bases and the J gene end by 6 bases; junction bases not matched to a gene: 7. CDR3 nucleotide sequence: TGCGCCAGCAGCCAAGACCCAGCGGGGGCCTCCAATGAGCAGTTCTTC. Residues: CASSQDPAGASNEQFF.

This clone was seen only a few times. This sequence joins TRBV5-4 and TRBJ1-2, with D possibly being TRBD1 (6 bases). Germline assignment: CDR1 SGHNT and CDR2 YYREEE (reference sequence). CDR3 length: 12 amino acids. V was trimmed by 4 bases and J by 4 bases, leaving 8 bases between them. The CDR3 sequence is CASSPDSYGYTF. Here the CDR3 DNA reads TGTGCCAGCAGCCCGGACAGCTATGGCTACACCTTC.

V is TRBV7-2 and J is TRBJ2-7; a weak D match, TRBD1 (6 bases). The V and J ends lost 1 base and 1 base respectively, with 11 bases between them. The CDR3 length is 15 residues. Germline CDR1 is SGHTA and CDR2 is FQGNSA. The CDR3 here is CASSLEGDPSYEQYF. In nucleotides, the CDR3 is TGTGCCAGCAGCTTAGAGGGGGACCCTTCCTACGAGCAGTACTTC.

CDR3 nucleotide sequence: TGTGCCAGCAGTTTTGGGGGAATGAACACTGAAGCTTTCTTT. Its protein product is CASSFGGMNTEAFF. This sequence joins TRBV6-1 and TRBJ1-1; D might be TRBD1 (5 bases). V dropped 5 bases and J dropped 0 bases, with 10 bases sitting between them. Germline CDR1 is MNHNS and CDR2 is SASEGT. The CDR3 contains 14 residues.

V is TRBV29-1 and J is TRBJ2-1, with 8 bases matching TRBD1. Germline-derived CDR1 and CDR2 are SQVTM and ANQGSEA. The CDR3 totals 14 residues. V lost 3 bases and J lost 4; bases outside the gene matches: 5. Here the CDR3 DNA reads TGCAGCGTTGACCACTGGGACAGGTACAATGAGCAGTTCTTC. Its translation: CSVDHWDRYNEQFF.

Only a few counts were recorded for this clone. The chain couples TRBV20-1 to TRBJ2-1; no firm D call. V was shortened by 0 bases and J by 14 bases, with 11 bases between the two germline ends. Per germline, CDR1 DFQATT and CDR2 SNEGSKA (reference sequence). The length of the CDR3 is 11 residues. CDR3 sequence reads: CSAREPNSEFF. As DNA, the CDR3 is TGCAGTGCTAGAGAACCAAACTCGGAGTTCTTC.

This rearrangement joins TRBV10-3 to TRBJ2-1, with a tentative D call TRBD1 (5 bases). Deletions cut 3 bases from V and 8 bases from J, with 11 bases between. CDR3 length: 13 amino acids. The germline V gene has CDR1 ENHRY and CDR2 SYGVKD. CDR3 protein: CAISEQVRHEQFF. The CDR3 DNA is TGTGCCATCAGTGAACAGGTTAGACATGAGCAGTTCTTC.

The sample holds a few counts of this clone. The chain recombines TRBV27 with TRBJ2-7; D is undetermined. There are 15 residues in the CDR3. Per germline, CDR1 MNHEY and CDR2 SMNVEV (reference sequence). V was cut by 5 bases and J by 0 bases, with 14 bases left in between. The CDR3 is CASSPRTLLSYEQYF. In DNA, the CDR3 is TGTGCCAGCAGTCCCAGGACCCTCCTCTCCTACGAGCAGTACTTC.

This chain links TRBV4-3 with TRBJ2-7; D not resolved. There are 12 residues in the CDR3. The V gene lost 1 base and the J gene lost 5 bases, with 6 bases spanning the gap. The germline CDR1 and CDR2 sequences are LGHNA and YSLEER. CDR3 protein: CASSQGGHEQYF. The CDR3, as DNA: TGCGCCAGCAGCCAAGGTGGCCACGAGCAGTACTTC.

This clone is categorized as medium-sized. V is TRBV9 and J is TRBJ1-4, with TRBD1 matching 7 bases. From germline, CDR1 is SGDLS and CDR2 YYNGEE. Trimming at V came to 4 bases and at J to 3 bases, leaving 6 bases not matched to a gene. This CDR3 spans 15 amino acids. The CDR3 here is CASSPRDSSNEKLFF. CDR3 DNA: TGTGCCAGCAGCCCAAGGGACAGTTCTAATGAAAAACTGTTTTTT.

This clone has only one observation. V gene TRBV19 combines with J gene TRBJ1-1; D unclear. V gave up 5 bases and J gave up 3 bases, with 16 bases separating them. Germline CDR1 is LNHDA and CDR2 is SQIVND (reference sequence). The CDR3 spans 15 residues. This CDR3 is CASSRALGKDTEAFF. CDR3 in DNA: TGTGCCAGTAGTCGGGCCCTAGGGAAGGACACTGAAGCTTTCTTT.

V is TRBV27 and J is TRBJ2-1; D unresolved. With 3 bases removed from V and 7 bases from J, the gap between germline ends came to 10 bases. The CDR3 loop spans 13 amino acids. Germline CDR1 MNHEY, CDR2 SMNVEV (reference sequence). The CDR3 DNA reads TGTGCCAGCAGTTTCCTGGCCGGGAATGAGCAGTTCTTC. Amino acid sequence: CASSFLAGNEQFF.